Listed below are T cell receptor beta chains from one sample, sequenced in a study of regulatory T cells in long-lasting Graves disease. MiXCR, run by TCRdb on the multiplex PCR reads, gives a single entry per CDR3 protein. The table lists roughly 350,000 distinct CDR3 sequences, about a sixth of them singletons. These sequences were also reported in another study, on T cells in Graves' hyperthyroidism and ophthalmopathy.

The input for sequencing was peripheral blood mononuclear cells (PBMCs), taken at new diagnosis, from a patient treated with antithyroid drugs. The receptors come from a woman younger than 35 with Graves disease. Each CDR3 is given with its conserved first and last residue. The D gene is left open where the match is weak. Some rows mark clone size as missing; the rest say once, few, many or name a class of expanded clone.

many	15	TRBV3-1	.	TRBJ1-1	CASSQEGRGGTEAFF	TGTGCCAGCAGCCAAGAGGGGCGGGGGGGCACTGAAGCTTTCTTT
many	15	TRBV4-1	.	TRBJ1-1	CASSQVAGMNTEAFF	TGCGCCAGCAGCCAAGTGGCAGGTATGAACACTGAAGCTTTCTTT
few	18	TRBV4-2	.	TRBJ2-4	CASSQDFGSALAKNIQYF	TGTGCCAGCAGCCAAGATTTCGGATCAGCCCTAGCCAAAAACATTCAGTACTTC
few	15	TRBV7-2	.	TRBJ2-1	CASSYTGNRRNEQFF	TGTGCCAGCAGCTATACAGGGAATAGGAGGAATGAGCAGTTCTTC
many	14	TRBV9	.	TRBJ2-2	CASTRVGNTGELFF	TGTGCCAGCACCCGGGTGGGGAACACCGGGGAGCTGTTTTTT
many	17	TRBV2	.	TRBJ2-1	CASNNPLLVIMVSEQFF	TGTGCCAGCAATAATCCCTTACTAGTCATAATGGTCAGTGAGCAGTTCTTC
many	16	TRBV3-1	.	TRBJ2-1	CASSQEGGHDYNEQFF	TGTGCCAGCAGCCAAGAAGGTGGCCACGACTACAATGAGCAGTTCTTC
few	14	TRBV29-1	TRBD2	TRBJ2-5	CSVDGTSGQETQYF	TGCAGCGTTGATGGGACTAGCGGTCAAGAGACCCAGTACTTC
.	13	TRBV6-2/TRBV6-3	.	TRBJ1-2	CASTTGADYGYTF	TGTGCCAGCACCACAGGTGCTGACTATGGCTACACCTTC
once	12	TRBV27	.	TRBJ1-1	CASGDMNTEALF	TGTGCCAGCGGGGACATGAACACTGAAGCTCTCTTT
many	12	TRBV12-3/TRBV12-4	.	TRBJ2-7	CASSLGSAWQYF	TGTGCCAGCAGTTTGGGGTCCGCCTGGCAGTACTTC
.	14	TRBV4-1	.	TRBJ1-4	CASSQHQNNEKLFF	TGCGCCAGCAGCCAGCACCAGAACAATGAAAAACTGTTTTTT
many	14	TRBV12-3/TRBV12-4	.	TRBJ1-2	CASSPHVAAYGYTF	TGTGCCAGCAGCCCCCATGTGGCAGCGTATGGCTACACCTTC
many	16	TRBV11-2	.	TRBJ1-4	CASSHNDKRTGEKLFF	TGTGCCAGCAGCCACAACGATAAAAGAACTGGTGAAAAACTGTTTTTT
few	13	TRBV19	TRBD1	TRBJ2-7	CASAGTGTYEQYF	TGTGCCAGTGCCGGGACAGGAACCTACGAGCAGTACTTC
few	16	TRBV7-2	TRBD2	TRBJ2-1	CASSKSSGGAHNEQFF	TGTGCCAGCAGCAAGTCCAGCGGGGGGGCACACAATGAGCAGTTCTTC
many	14	TRBV6-1	.	TRBJ2-7	CASREGPLGYEQYF	TGTGCCAGCAGGGAGGGACCACTTGGGTACGAGCAGTACTTC
many	14	TRBV11-2	.	TRBJ2-1	CASSLVGAYNEQFF	TGTGCCAGCAGCTTAGTAGGGGCGTACAATGAGCAGTTCTTC
many	12	TRBV3-1	.	TRBJ2-3	CASSQELDTQYF	TGTGCCAGCAGCCAAGAGTTGGATACGCAGTATTTT
.	15	TRBV5-1	.	TRBJ2-1	CASSLGTQTYNEQFF	TGCGCCAGCAGCTTAGGGACACAAACCTACAATGAGCAGTTCTTC
many	18	TRBV28	TRBD2	TRBJ2-5	CASRSPGLAGRYEETQYF	TGTGCCAGCAGGTCACCGGGACTAGCGGGCCGATATGAAGAGACCCAGTACTTC
few	14	TRBV4-2	.	TRBJ1-2	CASSQDRSSYGYTF	TGTGCCAGCAGCCAAGATAGATCGAGCTATGGCTACACCTTC
many	14	TRBV3-1	.	TRBJ2-1	CASSRLGGDNEQFF	TGTGCCAGCAGCCGTCTAGGGGGGGACAATGAGCAGTTCTTC
.	14	TRBV5-1	.	TRBJ2-3	CASSLKGGTDTQYF	TGCGCCAGCAGCTTGAAAGGGGGCACAGATACGCAGTATTTT
many	14	TRBV6-1	.	TRBJ1-6	CASSELGGRPPLHF	TGTGCCAGCAGTGAGTTGGGGGGGAGGCCACCCCTCCACTTT
many	14	TRBV28	TRBD2	TRBJ2-7	CASSSWTSGTEQYF	TGTGCCAGCAGTTCCTGGACTAGCGGGACCGAGCAGTACTTC
many	16	TRBV6-2/TRBV6-3	.	TRBJ1-5	CASSRGGYVGNQPQHF	TGTGCCAGCAGCCGAGGGGGGTACGTAGGCAATCAGCCCCAGCATTTT
many	12	TRBV30	.	TRBJ2-7	CAWSTGSHEEYF	TGTGCCTGGAGCACGGGGTCACACGAGGAGTACTTC
.	15	TRBV27	TRBD1	TRBJ1-1	CASSFQTGSNTEAFF	TGTGCCAGCAGTTTTCAGACAGGGTCGAACACTGAAGCTTTCTTT